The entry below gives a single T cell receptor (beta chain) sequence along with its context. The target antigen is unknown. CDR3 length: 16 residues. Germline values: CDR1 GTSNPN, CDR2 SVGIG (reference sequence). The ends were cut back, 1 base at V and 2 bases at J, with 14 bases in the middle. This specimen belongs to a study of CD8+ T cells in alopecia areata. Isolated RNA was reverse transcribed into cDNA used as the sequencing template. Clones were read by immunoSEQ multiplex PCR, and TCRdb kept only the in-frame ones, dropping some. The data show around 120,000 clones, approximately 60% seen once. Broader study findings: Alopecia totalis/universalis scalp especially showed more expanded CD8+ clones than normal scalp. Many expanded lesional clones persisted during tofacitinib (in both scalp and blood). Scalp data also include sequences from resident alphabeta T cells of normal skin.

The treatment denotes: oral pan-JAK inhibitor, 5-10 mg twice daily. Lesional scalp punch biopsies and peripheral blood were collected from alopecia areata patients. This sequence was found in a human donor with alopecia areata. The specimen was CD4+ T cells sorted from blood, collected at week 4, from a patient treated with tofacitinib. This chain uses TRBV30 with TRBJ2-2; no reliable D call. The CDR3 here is CAWSAPGSINTGELFF. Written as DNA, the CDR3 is TGTGCCTGGAGTGCCCCGGGCAGCATAAACACCGGGGAGCTGTTTTTT.